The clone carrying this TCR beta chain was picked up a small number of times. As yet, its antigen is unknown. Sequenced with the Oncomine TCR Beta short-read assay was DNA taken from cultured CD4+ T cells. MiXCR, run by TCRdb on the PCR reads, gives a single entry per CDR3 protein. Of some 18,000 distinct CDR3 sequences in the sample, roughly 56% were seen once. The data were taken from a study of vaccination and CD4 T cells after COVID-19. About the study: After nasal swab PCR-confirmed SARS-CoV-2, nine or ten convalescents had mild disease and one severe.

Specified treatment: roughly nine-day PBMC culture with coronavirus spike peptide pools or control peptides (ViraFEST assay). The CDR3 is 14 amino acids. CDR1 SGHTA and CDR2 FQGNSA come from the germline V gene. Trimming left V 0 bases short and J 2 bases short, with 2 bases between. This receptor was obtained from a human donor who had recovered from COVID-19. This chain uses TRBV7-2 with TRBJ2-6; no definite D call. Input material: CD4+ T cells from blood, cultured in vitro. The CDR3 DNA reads TGTGCCAGCAGCTTAGCAGCTGGGGCCAACGTCCTGACTTTC. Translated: CASSLAAGANVLTF. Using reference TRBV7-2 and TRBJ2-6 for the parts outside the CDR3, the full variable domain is GAGVSQSPSNKVTEKGKDVELRCDPISGHTALYWYRQSLGQGLEFLIYFQGNSAPDKSGLPSDRFSAERTGGSVSTLTIQRTQQEDSAVYLCASSLAAGANVLTFGAGSRLTVL.